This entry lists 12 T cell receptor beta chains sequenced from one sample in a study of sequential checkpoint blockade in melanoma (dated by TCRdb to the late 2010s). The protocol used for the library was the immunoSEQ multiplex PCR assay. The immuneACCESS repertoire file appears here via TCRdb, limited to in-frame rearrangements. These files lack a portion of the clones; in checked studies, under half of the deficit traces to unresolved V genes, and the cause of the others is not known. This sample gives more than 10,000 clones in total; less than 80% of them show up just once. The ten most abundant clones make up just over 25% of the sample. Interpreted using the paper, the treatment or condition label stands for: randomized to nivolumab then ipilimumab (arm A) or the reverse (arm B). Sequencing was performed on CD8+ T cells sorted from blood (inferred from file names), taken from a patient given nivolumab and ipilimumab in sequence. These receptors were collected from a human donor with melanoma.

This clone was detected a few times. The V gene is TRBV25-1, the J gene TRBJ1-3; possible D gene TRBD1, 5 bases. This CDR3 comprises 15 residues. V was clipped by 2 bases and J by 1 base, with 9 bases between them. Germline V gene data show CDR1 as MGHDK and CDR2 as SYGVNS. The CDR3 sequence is CASSEQGGSGNTIYF. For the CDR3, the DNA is TGTGCCAGCAGTGAACAGGGAGGATCTGGAAACACCATATATTTT. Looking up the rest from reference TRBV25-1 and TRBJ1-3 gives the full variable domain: EADIYQTPRYLVIGTGKKITLECSQTMGHDKMYWYQQDPGMELHLIHYSYGVNSTEKGDLSSESTVSRIRTEHFPLTLESARPSHTSQYLCASSEQGGSGNTIYFGEGSWLTVV.

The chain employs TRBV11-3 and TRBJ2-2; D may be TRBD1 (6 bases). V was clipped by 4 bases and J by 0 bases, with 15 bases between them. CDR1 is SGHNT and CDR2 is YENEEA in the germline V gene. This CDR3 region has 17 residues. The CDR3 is CASSSPSGTPNTGELFF. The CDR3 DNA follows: TGTGCCAGCAGCTCCCCGTCTGGGACACCGAACACCGGGGAGCTGTTTTTT.

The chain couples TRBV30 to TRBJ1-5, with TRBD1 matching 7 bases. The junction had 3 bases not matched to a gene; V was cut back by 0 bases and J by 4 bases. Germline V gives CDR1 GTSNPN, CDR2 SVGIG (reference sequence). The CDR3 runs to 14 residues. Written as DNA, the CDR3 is TGTGCCTGGAGTGTCGGGACAGTAAATCAGCCCCAGCATTTT. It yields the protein CAWSVGTVNQPQHF.

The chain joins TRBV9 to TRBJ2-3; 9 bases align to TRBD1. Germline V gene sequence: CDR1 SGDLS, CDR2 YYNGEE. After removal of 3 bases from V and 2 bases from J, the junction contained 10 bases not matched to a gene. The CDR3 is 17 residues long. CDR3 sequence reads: CASSGTGAAGPTDTQYF. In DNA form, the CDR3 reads TGTGCCAGCAGCGGGACAGGGGCCGCGGGACCCACAGATACGCAGTATTTT. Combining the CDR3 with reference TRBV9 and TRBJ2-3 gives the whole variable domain DSGVTQTPKHLITATGQRVTLRCSPRSGDLSVYWYQQSLDQGLQFLIQYYNGEERAKGNILERFSAQQFPDLHSELNLSSLELGDSALYFCASSGTGAAGPTDTQYFGPGTRLTVL.

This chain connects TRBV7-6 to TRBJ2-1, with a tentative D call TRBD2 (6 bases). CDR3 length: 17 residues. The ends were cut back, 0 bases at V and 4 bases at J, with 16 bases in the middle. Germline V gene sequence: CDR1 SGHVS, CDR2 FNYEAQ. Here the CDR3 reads CASSLAVMGGLYNEQFF. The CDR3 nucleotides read TGTGCCAGCAGCTTAGCGGTTATGGGAGGCCTATACAATGAGCAGTTCTTC.

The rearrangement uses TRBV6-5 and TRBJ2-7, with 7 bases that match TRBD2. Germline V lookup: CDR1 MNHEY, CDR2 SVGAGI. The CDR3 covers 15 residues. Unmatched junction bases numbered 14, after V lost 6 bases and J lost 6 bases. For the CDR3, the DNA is TGTGCCAGCAGCTCACCCTGGGAGGGGAGAGGCGAGCAGTACGTC. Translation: CASSSPWEGRGEQYV.

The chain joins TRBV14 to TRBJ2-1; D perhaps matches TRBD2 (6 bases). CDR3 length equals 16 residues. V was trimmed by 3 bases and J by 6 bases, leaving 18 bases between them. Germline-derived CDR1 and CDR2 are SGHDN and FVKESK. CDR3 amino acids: CASSQEGLPEGNEQFF. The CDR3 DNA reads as TGTGCCAGCAGCCAGGAGGGGCTACCCGAGGGCAATGAGCAGTTCTTC.

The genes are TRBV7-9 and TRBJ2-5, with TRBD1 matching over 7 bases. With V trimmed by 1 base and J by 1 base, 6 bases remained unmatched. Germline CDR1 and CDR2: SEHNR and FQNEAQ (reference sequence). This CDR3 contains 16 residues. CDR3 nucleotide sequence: TGTGCCAGCAGCTTAGTATCGGGACAGCTCCAAGAGACCCAGTACTTC. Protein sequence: CASSLVSGQLQETQYF.

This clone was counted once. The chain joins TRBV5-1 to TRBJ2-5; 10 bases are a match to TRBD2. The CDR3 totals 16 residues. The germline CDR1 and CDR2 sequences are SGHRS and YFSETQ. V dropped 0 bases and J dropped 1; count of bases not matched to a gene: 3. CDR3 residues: CASSLGTSGFQETQYF. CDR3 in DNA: TGCGCCAGCAGCTTGGGGACTAGCGGTTTCCAAGAGACCCAGTACTTC.

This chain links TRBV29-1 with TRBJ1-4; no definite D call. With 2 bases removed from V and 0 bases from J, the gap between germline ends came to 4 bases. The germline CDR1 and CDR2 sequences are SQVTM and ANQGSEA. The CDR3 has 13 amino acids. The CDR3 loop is CSVESATNEKLFF. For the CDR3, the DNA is TGCAGCGTTGAATCTGCAACTAATGAAAAACTGTTTTTT.

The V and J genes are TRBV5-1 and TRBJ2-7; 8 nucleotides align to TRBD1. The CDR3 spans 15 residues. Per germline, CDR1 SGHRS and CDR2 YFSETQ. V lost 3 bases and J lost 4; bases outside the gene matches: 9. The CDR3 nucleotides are TGCGCCAGCAGCTACCCTTCGACAGGGGAGTACGAGCAGTACTTC. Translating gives CASSYPSTGEYEQYF.

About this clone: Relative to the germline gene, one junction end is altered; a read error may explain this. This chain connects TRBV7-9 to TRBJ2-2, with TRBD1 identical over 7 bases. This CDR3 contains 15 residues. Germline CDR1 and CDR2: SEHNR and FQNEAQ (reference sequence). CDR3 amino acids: CASRLGTANTGELFF. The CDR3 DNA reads TGTGCCAGCAGGTTAGGGACAGCGAACACCGGGGAGCTGTTTTTT. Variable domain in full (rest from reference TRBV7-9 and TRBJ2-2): DTGVSQNPRHKITKRGQNVTFRCDPISEHNRLYWYRQTLGQGPEFLTYFQNEAQLEKSRLLSDRFSAERPKGSFSTLEIQRTEQGDSAMYLCASRLGTANTGELFFGEGSRLTVL.